The next 17 T cell receptor beta chains were all read from a single sample in a study of vaccination and CD4 T cells after COVID-19. The assay that was used to sequence DNA from cultured CD4+ T cells was the Oncomine TCR Beta short-read assay. TCRdb processed the PCR reads anew with MiXCR; each CDR3 protein has one entry. Counted here are about 24,000 distinct CDR3 sequences, approximately 56% occurring once; the ten biggest clones make up 6.5% to 10%. Sample treatment: roughly 11-day PBMC culture with coronavirus spike peptide pools or control peptides (ViraFEST assay). These receptors have no known antigen. The source material was CD4+ T cells from blood, cultured in vitro. The receptors derive from a human donor who had recovered from COVID-19.

The CDR3 nucleotides read TGCAGTGCTAGAGAAGGGGGGGCCCAGCCCCAGCATTTT. Translating it yields CSAREGGAQPQHF. V usage is TRBV20-1 and J usage is TRBJ1-5, with D possibly being TRBD1 (6 bases). Per the germline V gene, CDR1 is DFQATT and CDR2 is SNEGSKA (reference sequence). V was clipped by 0 bases and J by 7 bases, with 10 bases between them. The CDR3 spans 13 residues.

By share of the sample, this clonotype is hyperexpanded. The chain couples TRBV20-1 to TRBJ2-4, with a possible D match to TRBD2 (7 bases). The CDR3 has 12 amino acids. Looked up from germline, CDR1 is DFQATT and CDR2 is SNEGSKA (reference sequence). V lost 5 bases and J lost 9, with 14 bases in between. The DNA for the CDR3 is TGCAGTGCTCCTCCGAGGGGGGGCATTCAGTACTTC. As protein: CSAPPRGGIQYF.

The chain is built from TRBV29-1 and TRBJ1-2; D gene ambiguous. V dropped 4 bases and J dropped 4 bases, with 10 bases sitting between them. CDR1 SQVTM and CDR2 ANQGSEA come from the germline V gene. This CDR3 contains 12 residues. DNA of the CDR3: TGCAGCGTTGCCCAGGTTGCCTATGGCTACACCTTC. The encoded protein is CSVAQVAYGYTF.

In its sample, this clonotype was seen once. V usage is TRBV9 and J usage is TRBJ1-2; TRBD1 is a possible D gene (5 bases). The CDR3 consists of 16 residues. Germline lookup yields CDR1 SGDLS and CDR2 YYNGEE. The ends were cut back, 4 bases at V and 5 bases at J, with 21 bases in the middle. Written as DNA, the CDR3 is TGTGCCAGCAGCCCCTGGGGGAGCCTAGCAGCTTATGGCTACACCTTC. Translation gives CASSPWGSLAAYGYTF.

The chain carries TRBV7-2 and TRBJ2-7; no clear D gene. The CDR3 is made up of 15 amino acids. The germline gives CDR1 SGHTA, CDR2 FQGNSA. Trimming removed 3 bases at V and 1 base at J, with 13 bases between. CDR3 loop: CASSLVFGRSYEQYF. In nucleotides, the CDR3 is TGTGCCAGCAGCTTGGTGTTTGGCAGGTCCTACGAGCAGTACTTC.

The V call is TRBV28, the J call TRBJ2-3, with a tentative D call TRBD1 (5 bases). This CDR3 spans 15 amino acids. The V end was cut by 5 bases, the J end by 3 bases, with 15 bases between. Germline CDR1 MDHEN, CDR2 SYDVKM. In DNA, the CDR3 is TGTGCCAGCAGTCCGCCTAGGAAGGGGACAGATACGCAGTATTTT. It is translated as CASSPPRKGTDTQYF.

The rearrangement uses TRBV12-3 or TRBV12-4 and TRBJ2-2; TRBD2 matches 12 bases. The length of the CDR3 is 15 residues. V lost 7 bases to trimming and J lost 7 bases; unmatched junction nucleotides: 7. The CDR3 loop is CASTLAGGQGGELFF. The CDR3 DNA sequence: TGTGCCAGCACCCTAGCGGGAGGGCAGGGCGGGGAGCTGTTTTTT.

The CDR3 region has the DNA TGTGCCAGCAGCTTAGCGCAGCGGACAGATACGCAGTATTTT. Its protein product is CASSLAQRTDTQYF. This sequence joins TRBV7-2 and TRBJ2-3; D possibly corresponds to TRBD2 (5 bases). The germline CDR1 and CDR2 sequences are SGHTA and FQGNSA. V was pared by 0 bases and J by 3 bases, with 7 bases between. This CDR3 is built from 14 residues.

This chain joins TRBV6-2 or TRBV6-3 and TRBJ2-4; D is unresolved. The CDR3 is 15 residues long. The ends were cut back, 4 bases at V and 1 base at J, with 11 bases in the middle. CDR1 and CDR2 from the germline V gene are MNHEY and SVGEGT. CDR3 protein: CASSSGFLAKNIQYF. CDR3 bases: TGTGCCAGCAGTTCCGGGTTCCTGGCCAAAAACATTCAGTACTTC.

By its share, this clonotype is medium-sized. The chain links TRBV5-4 to TRBJ1-6, with D perhaps TRBD1 (6 bases). This CDR3 is 15 amino acids long. V lost 4 bases, J lost 2 bases, and 10 bases lay in between. The germline V gene encodes CDR1 SGHNT and CDR2 YYREEE (reference sequence). Here the CDR3 DNA reads TGTGCCAGCAGCCCGACAGGAACCTATAATTCACCCCTCCACTTT. It encodes CASSPTGTYNSPLHF.

This clonotype showed up just a few times. V gene TRBV6-2 or TRBV6-3 combines with J gene TRBJ2-5; D gene uncertain. Trimming shortened V by 5 bases and J by 4 bases, and 11 bases separated the two germline ends. Germline V gives CDR1 MNHEY, CDR2 SVGEGT. The CDR3 loop spans 13 amino acids. In DNA, the CDR3 is TGTGCCAGCAGTACCCCCCGTAGAGAGACCCAGTACTTC. This gives the protein CASSTPRRETQYF.

This clonotype was found once. This chain links TRBV5-4 with TRBJ2-1; 7 positions agree with TRBD1. The CDR3 runs 16 residues. The trim removed 4 bases at V and 4 bases at J, leaving 11 bases unmatched. Germline assignment: CDR1 SGHNT and CDR2 YYREEE (reference sequence). In DNA, the CDR3 is TGTGCCAGCAGCCAACTCTCAGGGGGATCTTACAATGAGCAGTTCTTC. This sequence encodes CASSQLSGGSYNEQFF. Complete variable domain (other parts from reference TRBV5-4 and TRBJ2-1): ETGVTQSPTHLIKTRGQQVTLRCSSQSGHNTVSWYQQALGQGPQFIFQYYREEENGRGNFPPRFSGLQFPNYSSELNVNALELDDSALYLCASSQLSGGSYNEQFFGPGTRLTVL.

This clonotype was observed a handful of times. This rearrangement joins TRBV30 to TRBJ2-7; D might be TRBD1 or TRBD2, each matching 5 bases. V was cut by 5 bases and J by 3 bases, with 17 bases left in between. The CDR3 is made up of 14 amino acids. Germline loops: CDR1 GTSNPN, CDR2 SVGIG (reference sequence). Here the CDR3 DNA reads TGTGCCTGGGGAGAGGGGCGGCTGATCTACGAGCAGTACTTC. Amino acids: CAWGEGRLIYEQYF.

On this clonotype itself: The conserved final phenylalanine or tryptophan is absent from the CDR3, which likely points to a read error. This chain uses TRBV19 with TRBJ2-2, with D perhaps matching TRBD2 (6 bases). This CDR3 spans 14 amino acids. In germline, CDR1 is LNHDA, CDR2 SQIVND (reference sequence). The V end was cut by 6 bases, the J end by 3 bases, with 11 bases between. CDR3 loop: CASRPGLHTGELFS. CDR3 nucleotides: TGTGCCAGTAGACCGGGACTTCACACCGGGGAGCTGTTTTCT.

The J gene is TRBJ1-3, the V gene TRBV7-2; no clear D. This CDR3 is 14 amino acids long. Trimming cost V 4 bases and J 2 bases, with 9 bases left between them. Germline V lookup: CDR1 SGHTA, CDR2 FQGNSA. CDR3: CASSSPPPGNTIYF. CDR3 nucleotides: TGTGCCAGCAGCTCCCCCCCCCCTGGAAACACCATATATTTT.

The V gene is TRBV19, the J gene TRBJ1-5; possible D gene TRBD1, 5 bases. The germline V gene has CDR1 LNHDA and CDR2 SQIVND (reference sequence). Trimming took off 2 bases at V and 1 base at J, with 9 bases between the two ends. This CDR3 comprises 15 residues. In DNA form, the CDR3 reads TGTGCCAGTAGTATACCCAGGGTGAGCAATCAGCCCCAGCATTTT. It codes for CASSIPRVSNQPQHF.

This clonotype has only a few counts. V gene TRBV6-2 or TRBV6-3 combines with J gene TRBJ1-2, with D perhaps TRBD1 (5 bases). Between the trimmed V and J ends, which lost 0 bases and 2 bases, there was a span of 7 bases. Germline assignment: CDR1 MNHEY and CDR2 SVGEGT. The CDR3 has 14 residues. The chain's CDR3 is CASSYSEGNYGYTF. CDR3 sequence (DNA): TGTGCCAGCAGTTACTCAGAGGGGAACTATGGCTACACCTTC.